Listed below are T cell receptor beta chains from one sample, sequenced in a study of PD-1 blockade in classical Hodgkin lymphoma. Here immunoSEQ multiplex PCR was the method, and the copy in TCRdb shows in-frame clones only, minus some. Here the sample spans tens of thousands of clones, roughly 75% being singletons. Source: peripheral blood mononuclear cells (PBMCs), taken before the second cycle of nivolumab. The receptors shown here come from a human donor with classical Hodgkin lymphoma. The CDR3 runs from the conserved cysteine through the conserved F or W. Each record gives: V gene, J gene, D gene, clone size, CDR3 protein, CDR3 DNA. The D gene is left open where the match is weak. Where a row states a size, it is once, few, many or the class of an expanded clone; other rows omit it.

V: TRBV28; J: TRBJ1-3; D: .; size: .; CDR3: CASSANFANTIYF; DNA: TGTGCCAGCAGTGCCAATTTCGCAAACACCATATATTTT
V: TRBV6-1; J: TRBJ1-2; D: .; size: .; CDR3: CASSEVIHGIGGYTF; DNA: TGTGCCAGCAGTGAAGTTATCCATGGAATTGGTGGCTACACCTTC
V: TRBV11-3; J: TRBJ1-1; D: TRBD1; size: .; CDR3: CASSSRGSSYTEAFF; DNA: TGTGCCAGCAGCTCCAGGGGGAGTAGTTACACTGAAGCTTTCTTT
V: TRBV27; J: TRBJ2-2; D: TRBD1; size: .; CDR3: CASSLLGQGNTGELFF; DNA: TGTGCCAGCAGTCTCCTGGGACAGGGGAACACCGGGGAGCTGTTTTTT
V: TRBV6-5; J: TRBJ1-4; D: .; size: .; CDR3: CASSQPGDNNEKLFF; DNA: TGTGCCAGCAGTCAACCAGGGGACAATAATGAAAAACTGTTTTTT
V: TRBV6-1; J: TRBJ2-7; D: .; size: few; CDR3: CASREQGGHEQYF; DNA: TGTGCCAGCAGAGAACAGGGAGGGCACGAGCAGTACTTC
V: TRBV14; J: TRBJ2-1; D: TRBD2; size: .; CDR3: CASSPLAGPYNEQFF; DNA: TGTGCCAGCAGCCCTTTAGCGGGACCCTACAATGAGCAGTTCTTC
V: TRBV2; J: TRBJ2-3; D: TRBD2; size: once; CDR3: CASSRNSGGTDTQYF; DNA: TGTGCCAGCAGTAGAAATAGCGGGGGCACAGATACGCAGTATTTT
V: TRBV11-2; J: TRBJ2-4; D: .; size: .; CDR3: CASSLGGSDIQYF; DNA: TGTGCCAGCAGTCTTGGGGGGTCAGACATTCAGTACTTC
V: TRBV6-1; J: TRBJ1-1; D: .; size: .; CDR3: CASSELGAGDTEAFF; DNA: TGTGCTAGCAGTGAATTAGGGGCAGGGGACACTGAAGCTTTCTTT
V: TRBV28; J: TRBJ2-3; D: TRBD1; size: .; CDR3: CASSSGTGRDTQYF; DNA: TGTGCCAGCAGTTCCGGGACAGGGAGAGATACGCAGTATTTT
V: TRBV29-1; J: TRBJ1-4; D: .; size: .; CDR3: CSVDFHQGEKLFF; DNA: TGCAGCGTTGATTTCCATCAAGGAGAAAAACTGTTTTTT
V: TRBV7-2; J: TRBJ2-7; D: .; size: few; CDR3: CASSLVDEQYF; DNA: TGTGCCAGCAGCTTAGTCGACGAGCAGTACTTC
V: TRBV7-6; J: TRBJ1-1; D: .; size: .; CDR3: CASSLSGYTEAFF; DNA: TGTGCCAGCAGCTTATCAGGGTACACTGAAGCTTTCTTT
V: TRBV4-3; J: TRBJ1-1; D: TRBD1; size: .; CDR3: CASSQRSGQGENTEAFF; DNA: TGCGCCAGCAGCCAACGGTCTGGACAGGGAGAGAACACTGAAGCTTTCTTT
V: TRBV6-4; J: TRBJ2-2; D: TRBD2; size: .; CDR3: CASSLTSGGVNTGELFF; DNA: TGTGCCAGCAGCCTTACTAGCGGGGGCGTTAACACCGGGGAGCTGTTTTTT
V: TRBV9; J: TRBJ2-3; D: .; size: once; CDR3: CASSVSPDTQYF; DNA: TGTGCCAGCAGCGTATCGCCAGATACGCAGTATTTT
V: TRBV29-1; J: TRBJ2-5; D: TRBD2; size: once; CDR3: CSVQGGRMETQYF; DNA: TGCAGCGTGCAGGGCGGGAGAATGGAGACCCAGTACTTC
V: TRBV19; J: TRBJ2-7; D: .; size: few; CDR3: CASSFRVLGSYEQYF; DNA: TGTGCCAGTAGTTTCCGGGTCTTAGGGTCCTACGAGCAGTACTTC
V: TRBV7-6; J: TRBJ2-1; D: .; size: .; CDR3: CASSQRSHEQFF; DNA: TGTGCCAGCAGCCAGAGGAGCCATGAGCAGTTCTTC
V: TRBV5-1; J: TRBJ1-3; D: .; size: .; CDR3: CASSLGQVYSGNTIYF; DNA: TGCGCCAGCAGCTTGGGCCAAGTCTACTCTGGAAACACCATATATTTT
V: TRBV19; J: TRBJ1-2; D: TRBD1; size: .; CDR3: CASSIPRQGRPGYTF; DNA: TGTGCCAGTAGTATCCCCCGACAGGGACGCCCCGGCTACACCTTC
V: TRBV5-4; J: TRBJ1-3; D: .; size: .; CDR3: CASSLGQGTGNTIYF; DNA: TGTGCCAGCAGCTTAGGGCAGGGAACGGGAAACACCATATATTTT
V: TRBV5-1; J: TRBJ2-1; D: TRBD1; size: .; CDR3: CASSLATGGNEQFF; DNA: TGCGCCAGCAGCTTGGCCACAGGGGGAAATGAGCAGTTCTTC
V: TRBV9; J: TRBJ2-5; D: .; size: .; CDR3: CASSVARTGIETQYF; DNA: TGTGCCAGCAGCGTAGCCAGAACGGGTATTGAGACCCAGTACTTC
V: TRBV9; J: TRBJ2-7; D: .; size: .; CDR3: CASSRSQELYEQYF; DNA: TGTGCCAGCAGCCGTAGTCAGGAGTTGTACGAGCAGTACTTC
V: TRBV30; J: TRBJ2-2; D: .; size: .; CDR3: CAWSGNSGNTGELFF; DNA: TGTGCCTGGAGTGGTAACAGCGGGAACACCGGGGAGCTGTTTTTT
V: TRBV5-4; J: TRBJ2-3; D: .; size: .; CDR3: CASSLGGGRNTDTQYF; DNA: TGTGCCAGCAGCTTGGGAGGGGGGCGGAACACAGATACGCAGTATTTT
V: TRBV6-5; J: TRBJ1-2; D: TRBD1; size: .; CDR3: CASSSRTGYGYTF; DNA: TGTGCCAGCAGTTCACGGACAGGGTATGGCTACACCTTC
V: TRBV5-5; J: TRBJ1-5; D: .; size: .; CDR3: CASSLWTGDQPQHF; DNA: TGTGCCAGCAGCTTGTGGACCGGGGATCAGCCCCAGCATTTT
V: TRBV2; J: TRBJ2-5; D: TRBD2; size: .; CDR3: CAASGTVSTSTQYF; DNA: TGTGCCGCAAGCGGGACCGTTAGTACTTCGACCCAGTACTTC
V: TRBV6-1; J: TRBJ2-7; D: .; size: once; CDR3: CASITWDAEYEQYF; DNA: TGTGCCAGCATCACGTGGGACGCGGAATACGAGCAGTACTTC
V: TRBV5-1; J: TRBJ2-1; D: .; size: .; CDR3: CASSFDRPEYNEQFF; DNA: TGCGCCAGCAGCTTCGACCGTCCGGAATACAATGAGCAGTTCTTC
V: TRBV16; J: TRBJ1-2; D: TRBD1; size: .; CDR3: CASSQSGTGAYGYTF; DNA: TGTGCCAGCAGCCAATCAGGGACAGGAGCTTATGGCTACACCTTC
V: TRBV9; J: TRBJ1-4; D: .; size: .; CDR3: CASSVGGVGEKLFF; DNA: TGTGCCAGCAGCGTAGGGGGGGTCGGTGAAAAACTGTTTTTT
V: TRBV6-5; J: TRBJ2-2; D: TRBD2; size: .; CDR3: CASSSRGGGTGELFF; DNA: TGTGCCAGCTCCAGCCGGGGGGGAGGGACCGGGGAGCTGTTTTTT
V: TRBV30; J: TRBJ1-2; D: TRBD1; size: few; CDR3: CASYFDRGNHYGYTF; DNA: TGTGCCTCCTACTTCGACAGGGGAAATCACTATGGCTACACCTTC
V: TRBV2; J: TRBJ2-2; D: TRBD1; size: few; CDR3: CASRTGVSGELFF; DNA: TGTGCCAGCAGGACAGGGGTATCCGGGGAGCTGTTTTTT
V: TRBV5-1; J: TRBJ1-1; D: TRBD1; size: .; CDR3: CASSSGQGTEAFF; DNA: TGCGCCAGCAGCTCCGGACAGGGGACTGAAGCTTTCTTT
V: TRBV19; J: TRBJ2-7; D: TRBD1; size: .; CDR3: CASSPTGLDEQYF; DNA: TGTGCCAGTAGTCCGACAGGGCTCGACGAGCAGTACTTC
V: TRBV29-1; J: TRBJ2-7; D: .; size: .; CDR3: CSVEVVNRVYEQYF; DNA: TGCAGCGTTGAAGTAGTTAACAGGGTCTACGAGCAGTACTTC
V: TRBV19; J: TRBJ2-1; D: TRBD2; size: .; CDR3: CASSIILAGGNEQFF; DNA: TGTGCCAGTAGTATTATACTAGCGGGCGGCAATGAGCAGTTCTTC
V: TRBV5-1; J: TRBJ2-7; D: .; size: .; CDR3: CASRDVLDSEQYF; DNA: TGCGCCAGCAGAGACGTATTAGACTCCGAGCAGTACTTC
V: TRBV5-1; J: TRBJ1-1; D: .; size: .; CDR3: CASSLAQGAPGTEAFF; DNA: TGCGCCAGCAGCTTGGCTCAGGGCGCCCCCGGCACTGAAGCTTTCTTT
V: TRBV6-6; J: TRBJ2-2; D: .; size: .; CDR3: CASTLGGSNTGELFF; DNA: TGTGCCAGCACCTTAGGGGGGTCGAACACCGGGGAGCTGTTTTTT
V: TRBV6-5; J: TRBJ1-4; D: .; size: .; CDR3: CASGRGSNNEKLFF; DNA: TGTGCCAGTGGGAGGGGGTCAAATAATGAAAAACTGTTTTTT
V: TRBV7-8; J: TRBJ2-3; D: .; size: .; CDR3: CASTTLDTDTQYF; DNA: TGTGCCAGCACTACTTTAGACACAGATACGCAGTATTTT
V: TRBV9; J: TRBJ1-5; D: .; size: .; CDR3: CASSPSGYSNQPQHF; DNA: TGTGCCAGCAGTCCTTCCGGGTATAGCAATCAGCCCCAGCATTTT
V: TRBV28; J: TRBJ2-3; D: .; size: .; CDR3: CASSPAWGPGLTDTQYF; DNA: TGTGCCAGCAGCCCAGCATGGGGACCGGGCCTCACAGATACGCAGTATTTT
V: TRBV5-6; J: TRBJ2-3; D: .; size: .; CDR3: CASSSLRADTQYF; DNA: TGTGCCAGCAGCTCTCTCAGGGCAGATACGCAGTATTTT
V: TRBV10-2; J: TRBJ1-5; D: TRBD1; size: .; CDR3: CASSTTGGRDQPQHF; DNA: TGCGCCAGCAGCACCACAGGGGGACGGGATCAGCCCCAGCATTTT
V: TRBV4-2; J: TRBJ1-6; D: .; size: few; CDR3: CASSPSGGSYNSPLHF; DNA: TGTGCCAGCAGCCCGAGCGGGGGTTCCTATAATTCACCCCTCCACTTT
V: TRBV5-6; J: TRBJ2-7; D: .; size: .; CDR3: CASSLVGTSYEQYF; DNA: TGTGCCAGCAGCTTAGTGGGGACCTCCTACGAGCAGTACTTC
V: TRBV19; J: TRBJ1-1; D: .; size: .; CDR3: CASSIAPGTRTEAFF; DNA: TGTGCCAGTAGTATAGCCCCCGGGACCCGGACTGAAGCTTTCTTT
V: TRBV19; J: TRBJ2-7; D: TRBD2; size: .; CDR3: CASSILSAGAAEQYF; DNA: TGTGCCAGTAGTATCCTCTCGGCGGGAGCAGCCGAGCAGTACTTC